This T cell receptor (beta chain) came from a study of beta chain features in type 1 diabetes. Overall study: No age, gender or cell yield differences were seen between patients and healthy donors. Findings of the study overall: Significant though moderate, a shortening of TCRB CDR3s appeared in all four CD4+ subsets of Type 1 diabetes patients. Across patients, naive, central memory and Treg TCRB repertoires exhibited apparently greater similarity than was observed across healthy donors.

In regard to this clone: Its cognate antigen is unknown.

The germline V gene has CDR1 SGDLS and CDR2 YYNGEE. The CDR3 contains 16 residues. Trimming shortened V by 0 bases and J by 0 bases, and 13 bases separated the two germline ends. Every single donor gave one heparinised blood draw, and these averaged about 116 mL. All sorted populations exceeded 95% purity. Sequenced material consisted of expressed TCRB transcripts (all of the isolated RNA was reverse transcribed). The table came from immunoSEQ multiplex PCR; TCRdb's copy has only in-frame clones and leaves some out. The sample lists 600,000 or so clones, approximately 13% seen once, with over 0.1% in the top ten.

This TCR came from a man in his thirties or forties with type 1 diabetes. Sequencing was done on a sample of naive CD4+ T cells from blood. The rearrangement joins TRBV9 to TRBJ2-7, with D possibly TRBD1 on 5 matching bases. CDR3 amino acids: CASSVGPGRSSYEQYF. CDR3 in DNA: TGTGCCAGCAGCGTAGGCCCAGGGCGAAGCTCCTACGAGCAGTACTTC.